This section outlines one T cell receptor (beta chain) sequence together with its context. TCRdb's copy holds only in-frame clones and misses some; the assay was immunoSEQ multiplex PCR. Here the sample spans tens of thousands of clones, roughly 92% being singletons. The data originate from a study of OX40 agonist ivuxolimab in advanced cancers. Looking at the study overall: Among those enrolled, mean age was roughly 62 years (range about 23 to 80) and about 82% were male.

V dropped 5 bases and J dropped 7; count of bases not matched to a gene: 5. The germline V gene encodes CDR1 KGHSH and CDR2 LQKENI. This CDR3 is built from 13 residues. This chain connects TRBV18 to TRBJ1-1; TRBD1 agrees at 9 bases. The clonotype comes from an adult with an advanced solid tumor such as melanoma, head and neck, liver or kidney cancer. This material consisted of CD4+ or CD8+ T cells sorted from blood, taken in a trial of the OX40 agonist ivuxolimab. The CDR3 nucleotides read TGTGCCAGCTCAGGCCCGGGACAGGGTGAAGCTTTCTTT. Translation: CASSGPGQGEAFF.